This TCR beta chain was recovered during a study of T cells in localized non-small cell lung cancer. Germline CDR1 SQVTM, CDR2 ANQGSEA. V lost 4 bases to trimming and J lost 6 bases, with 13 bases between them. The CDR3 loop spans 13 amino acids. TCRdb keeps only in-frame clones here, not all; method: immunoSEQ multiplex PCR. The sample has 45,000 or so clones; roughly 90% are singletons. This clonotype was obtained from a woman aged 40-75 years with stage II lung adenocarcinoma. This chain uses TRBV29-1 with TRBJ2-1; D is unresolved. The sequenced sample was PBMCs, obtained before any cancer treatment. CDR3 protein: CSVGWVIPNEQFF. CDR3 in DNA: TGCAGCGTTGGATGGGTCATCCCCAATGAGCAGTTCTTC.